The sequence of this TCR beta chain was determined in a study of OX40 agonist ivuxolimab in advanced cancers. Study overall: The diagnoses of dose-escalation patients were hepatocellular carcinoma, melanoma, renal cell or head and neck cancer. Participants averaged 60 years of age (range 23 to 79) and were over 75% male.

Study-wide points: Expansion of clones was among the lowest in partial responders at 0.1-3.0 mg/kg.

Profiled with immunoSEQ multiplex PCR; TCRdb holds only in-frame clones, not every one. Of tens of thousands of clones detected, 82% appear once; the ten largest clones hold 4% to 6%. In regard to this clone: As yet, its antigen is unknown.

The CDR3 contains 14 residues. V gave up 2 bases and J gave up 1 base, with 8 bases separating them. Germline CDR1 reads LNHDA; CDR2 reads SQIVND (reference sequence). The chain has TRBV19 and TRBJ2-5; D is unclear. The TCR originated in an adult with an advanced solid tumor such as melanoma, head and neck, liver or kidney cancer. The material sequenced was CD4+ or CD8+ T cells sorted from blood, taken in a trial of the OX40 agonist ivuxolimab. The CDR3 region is CASSIQISQETQYF. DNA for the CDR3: TGTGCCAGTAGTATACAGATTTCCCAAGAGACCCAGTACTTC.